A single sample gave rise to the 13 T cell receptor beta chains below, sequenced in a study of T cells in Graves' hyperthyroidism and ophthalmopathy. Amplification targeted TCR beta CDR3 regions from RNA transcripts. HTBI primers were employed in a first-round RT-PCR of the TCR CDR3. TCRdb reprocessed the multiplex PCR reads with MiXCR, giving one entry per CDR3 protein. Here the sample spans around 350,000 distinct CDR3 sequences, under 15% being singletons. The sample was blood. All receptors come from a woman between 18 and 29 years old with Graves' hyperthyroidism.

This clonotype has just a few counts. The CDR3 is CASSQDRQGGDTEAFF. The CDR3 region has the DNA TGCGCCAGCAGCCAAGATAGGCAGGGGGGGGACACTGAAGCTTTCTTT. V gene TRBV4-3 combines with J gene TRBJ1-1, with 7 positions matching TRBD1. The CDR3 has 16 amino acids. After removal of 0 bases from V and 3 bases from J, the junction contained 7 bases not matched to a gene. Per the germline V gene, CDR1 is LGHNA and CDR2 is YSLEER.

This clonotype occurred a few times. The chain combines TRBV30 with TRBJ2-1; either TRBD1 or TRBD2 may supply D (5 bases each). This CDR3 is built from 16 residues. The V end lost 0 bases, the J end lost 3 bases, and 15 bases lay between the germline ends. Germline CDR1 is GTSNPN and CDR2 is SVGIG (reference sequence). CDR3 in DNA: TGTGCCTGGAGTGTTGGGGCGGGCCATTTCTACAATGAGCAGTTCTTC. As protein: CAWSVGAGHFYNEQFF.

In this sample, this clonotype turned up many times. The chain couples TRBV3-2 to TRBJ2-7; the listed D gene, TRBD2, was not tested against the DNA. TRBV3-2 is termed a pseudogene. The CDR3 sequence is 15 residues long. Written as DNA, the CDR3 is TGTGCCAGCAGCCAAACTAGCGGGCCAACCTACGAGCAGTACTTC. This gives the protein CASSQTSGPTYEQYF.

This clonotype was recorded at least ten times. J is TRBJ2-3 and V is TRBV20-1, with 7 bases that match TRBD2. Trimming removed 0 bases from V and 0 bases from J; junction bases left unmatched: 6. CDR3 length equals 16 residues. Germline CDR1 reads DFQATT; CDR2 reads SNEGSKA (reference sequence). The DNA for the CDR3 is TGCAGTGCTAGAGATCGGGCGGGGGAGAGCACAGATACGCAGTATTTT. This gives the protein CSARDRAGESTDTQYF.

The J gene is TRBJ2-3, the V gene TRBV5-6; TRBD1 or TRBD2 may be the D gene (7 bases each). Per the germline V gene, CDR1 is SGHDT and CDR2 is YYEEEE. This CDR3 spans 16 amino acids. The V end lost 6 bases, the J end lost 0 bases, and 17 bases lay between the germline ends. The CDR3 DNA follows: TGTGCCAGCACGCCCGCGGGGGACAGAAGCACAGATACGCAGTATTTT. This gives the protein CASTPAGDRSTDTQYF.

In this sample, this clonotype turned up a few times. The genes are TRBV12-3 or TRBV12-4 and TRBJ1-2; no clear D. The CDR3 runs to 14 residues. V lost 8 bases and J lost 7, with 20 bases in between. CDR3 amino acids: CASARGRGLGGYTF. The CDR3 DNA is TGTGCCAGCGCGAGAGGACGGGGTTTAGGTGGCTACACCTTC.

This clonotype was observed a few times. This chain links TRBV7-9 with TRBJ1-3; 8 nucleotides match TRBD1. CDR1 and CDR2 (germline): SEHNR, FQNEAQ (reference sequence). With V trimmed by 5 bases and J by 1 base, 7 bases remained unmatched. This CDR3 spans 16 amino acids. In nucleotides, the CDR3 is TGTGCCAGCAGCGATTCAGGGGGCGCTTCTGGAAACACCATATATTTT. Protein: CASSDSGGASGNTIYF.

This clonotype was seen many times. This sequence joins TRBV20-1 and TRBJ1-6; D call uncertain. V lost 3 bases, J lost 11 bases, and 14 bases lay in between. Per germline, CDR1 DFQATT and CDR2 SNEGSKA (reference sequence). The CDR3 runs 13 residues. CDR3 in amino acids: CSARAEQLPPLHF. The CDR3 DNA sequence: TGCAGTGCTAGGGCGGAACAGTTGCCACCCCTCCACTTT.

This clonotype was counted at least ten times. The CDR3 bases are TGTGCCAGCAGCCAAGAACCCACCGCGAACACTGAAGCTTTCTTT. This sequence encodes CASSQEPTANTEAFF. The rearrangement uses TRBV4-2 and TRBJ1-1; no firm D call. Germline lookup yields CDR1 LGHNA and CDR2 YNFKEQ. V was pared by 0 bases and J by 1 base, with 9 bases between. This CDR3 is built from 15 residues.

This clonotype was found many times. The chain employs TRBV12-3 or TRBV12-4 and TRBJ1-5; D is uncertain. The length of the CDR3 is 14 residues. The V end was cut by 7 bases, the J end by 1 base, with 11 bases between. In nucleotides, the CDR3 is TGTGCCAGCACGAGCAGCTGGAGCAATCAGCCCCAGCATTTT. It yields the protein CASTSSWSNQPQHF.

This clonotype has ten or more counts. The V call is TRBV20-1, the J call TRBJ1-4; D remains ambiguous. V dropped 3 bases and J dropped 7 bases, with 12 bases sitting between them. The germline V gene has CDR1 DFQATT and CDR2 SNEGSKA (reference sequence). This CDR3 spans 13 amino acids. CDR3 sequence reads: CSASSLGGEKLFF. Written as DNA, the CDR3 is TGCAGTGCTAGTTCCCTGGGCGGTGAAAAACTGTTTTTT.

The CDR3 DNA sequence: TGTGCCAGCAGCTTATGGGCTAGCGGGAATACCCTCCACGATACGCAGTATTTT. Its translation: CASSLWASGNTLHDTQYF. The chain couples TRBV9 to TRBJ2-3; 9 bases line up with TRBD2. The CDR3 runs 18 residues. Germline loops: CDR1 SGDLS, CDR2 YYNGEE. V shed 4 bases, J shed 6 bases, and the junction held 18 bases outside the gene matches.

This clonotype was counted a few times. The chain combines TRBV19 with TRBJ2-1; 11 bases are a match to TRBD2. This CDR3 has 18 residues. Per the germline V gene, CDR1 is LNHDA and CDR2 is SQIVND (reference sequence). The V and J ends lost 2 bases and 9 bases, in that order; junction bases with no gene match: 15. The CDR3 loop reads CASSIQLAGEPLGGEQFF. CDR3 in DNA: TGTGCCAGTAGTATACAACTAGCGGGAGAGCCCCTCGGCGGTGAGCAGTTCTTC. Looking up the rest from reference TRBV19 and TRBJ2-1 gives the full variable domain: DGGITQSPKYLFRKEGQNVTLSCEQNLNHDAMYWYRQDPGQGLRLIYYSQIVNDFQKGDIAEGYSVSREKKESFPLTVTSAQKNPTAFYLCASSIQLAGEPLGGEQFFGPGTRLTVL.